This TCR beta chain was recorded in a study of T-cell reconstitution after alpha-beta-depleted transplantation in children. The authors prepared the TCRbeta library with unique molecular identifiers. TCRdb used MiXCR to reprocess the PCR reads, holding one entry per CDR3 protein. The sample records around 400,000 distinct CDR3 sequences, 9.5% to 13% being singletons. This clonotype was seen repeatedly, ten times or more. This CDR3 is 14 amino acids long. Trimming stripped 1 base from V and 4 bases from J, with 9 bases between. The V and J genes are TRBV12-3 or TRBV12-4 and TRBJ2-3; D might be TRBD1 (5 bases). This clonotype was obtained from a human donor who donated a stem cell graft to a child with acute myeloid leukemia. The input for sequencing was PBMCs from the stem cell graft donor, taken from the stem cell graft. The CDR3 nucleotides read TGTGCCAGCAGTTTAGGCCAACAGGCAGATACGCAGTATTTT. Protein: CASSLGQQADTQYF.